The 14 T cell receptor beta chains reported below all come from one sample, sequenced in a study of tumor-infiltrating lymphocytes in primary liver carcinoma. The investigators made TCR beta cDNA from approximately 0.5 ug total RNA, using a constant-region primer. Libraries covering TCR beta were generated through three nested multiplex PCR rounds (using a slightly modified ARM-PCR). PCR rounds one and two used TRBV1-TRBV30 forward primers with a C-beta reverse primer for 10 cycles each. TCRdb reanalysed the multiplex PCR reads using MiXCR and keeps one entry per CDR3 protein. The sample has some 180,000 distinct CDR3 sequences, about 60% seen once. Alongside blood RNA obtained from unsorted whole blood, germline DNA was also extracted. Sequencing was done on a sample of peripheral blood. The receptors stem from a man between 40 and 49 years old with primary liver carcinoma and hepatitis B virus infection.

This clonotype was detected only a few times. The chain has TRBV11-2 and TRBJ2-1, with D possibly being TRBD2 (5 bases). Trimming cost V 10 bases and J 8 bases, with 21 bases left between them. Germline values: CDR1 SGHAT, CDR2 FQNNGV. The CDR3 loop spans 14 amino acids. CDR3 residues: CANSLDGGVDEQFF. The CDR3 DNA sequence: TGTGCCAACAGTTTAGATGGAGGAGTTGATGAGCAGTTCTTC. The full variable domain, completed using reference TRBV11-2 and TRBJ2-1, is EAGVAQSPRYKIIEKRQSVAFWCNPISGHATLYWYQQILGQGPKLLIQFQNNGVVDDSQLPKDRFSAERLKGVDSTLKIQPAKLEDSAVYLCANSLDGGVDEQFFGPGTRLTVL.

This clonotype was detected only a few times. The genes are TRBV29-1 and TRBJ2-7; 7 nucleotides match TRBD1. Germline lookup yields CDR1 SQVTM and CDR2 ANQGSEA. This CDR3 is 12 amino acids long. After removal of 6 bases from V and 5 bases from J, the junction contained 7 bases not matched to a gene. The chain's CDR3 is CSVTNTGDEQYF. The CDR3 nucleotides read TGCAGCGTGACAAACACAGGGGACGAGCAGTACTTC.

Comment on this clonotype: This may arise from a read error, as a much more abundant clone is one base away. This chain links TRBV6-5 with TRBJ1-2, with unresolved D. The V gene's germline CDR1 is MNHEY and CDR2 SVGAGI. The CDR3 is 13 amino acids. The CDR3 coding sequence is TGTGCCAACAGTAAAGACAAGCGTTATGGCTACACCTTC. Amino acids: CANSKDKRYGYTF.

About this clonotype itself: An end of the junction does not agree with germline; a read error may underlie this. V is TRBV28 and J is TRBJ2-5; D is ambiguous. Germline V gene data show CDR1 as MDHEN and CDR2 as SYDVKM. The CDR3 is 13 residues long. The CDR3 spells CASSPPELETQHF. Written as DNA, the CDR3 is TGTGCCAGCAGTCCCCCAGAGCTGGAGACCCAGCACTTC.

This clonotype was observed many times. V is TRBV4-1 and J is TRBJ2-1, with 11 bases fitting TRBD2. CDR1 is MGHRA, CDR2 YSYEKL, per germline. The CDR3 sequence is 19 residues long. After removal of 2 bases from V and 0 bases from J, the junction contained 9 bases not matched to a gene. CDR3: CASSQKGLAGGLSYNEQFF. The DNA for the CDR3 is TGCGCCAGCAGCCAAAAGGGCCTAGCGGGAGGCCTCTCCTACAATGAGCAGTTCTTC.

This clonotype was observed a few times. This sequence joins TRBV6-6 and TRBJ2-7, with D possibly TRBD2 on 5 matching bases. The CDR3 covers 14 residues. V lost 5 bases to trimming and J lost 2 bases, with 13 bases between them. Germline assignment: CDR1 MNHNY and CDR2 SVGAGI (reference sequence). The CDR3 DNA sequence: TGTGCCAGCAGTACTAGGGCCGCGACCTACGAGCAGTACTTC. Its translation: CASSTRAATYEQYF.

The chain couples TRBV12-3 or TRBV12-4 to TRBJ2-1, with D maybe TRBD2 (6 bases). The CDR3 extends over 13 amino acids. The CDR3 loop reads CAGGTRGYNEQFF. CDR3 sequence (DNA): TGTGCTGGCGGGACTCGCGGTTACAATGAGCAGTTCTTC.

This clonotype was seen once. One junction end disagrees with the germline gene, perhaps due to a read error. This chain links TRBV7-8 with TRBJ2-5, with a weak D call TRBD2 (5 bases). The CDR3 covers 12 residues. CDR1 is SGHVS, CDR2 FQNEAQ, per germline. The CDR3 loop is CAQSTIEETQCF. The CDR3, as DNA: TGTGCCCAGTCGACTATCGAAGAGACCCAGTGCTTC.

This clonotype was counted a single time. This could be a read error, since a much larger clone is one nucleotide away. The gene calls are TRBV6-1 and TRBJ2-7; TRBD2 agrees at 10 bases. CDR3 length: 15 residues. Germline V gene sequence: CDR1 MNHNS, CDR2 SASEGT. The CDR3 DNA sequence: TGTGCCAGCACCGACAGGACTAGCGGTACCTACGGGCAGTACTTC. Translation gives CASTDRTSGTYGQYF.

V and J are TRBV29-1 and TRBJ2-1; 7 bases map to TRBD2. Germline V gives CDR1 SQVTM, CDR2 ANQGSEA. This CDR3 is built from 13 residues. V gave up 5 bases and J gave up 7 bases; unmatched junction bases: 8. The CDR3, as DNA: TGCAGCGTTTTGGGGGAGGGCCGAAATGAGCAGTTCTTC. Its protein is CSVLGEGRNEQFF.

This clonotype was observed a handful of times. This chain connects TRBV4-2 to TRBJ2-7, with 14 bases lining up with TRBD2. The CDR3 totals 16 residues. The germline V gene encodes CDR1 LGHNA and CDR2 YNFKEQ. V was pared by 2 bases and J by 7 bases, with 7 bases of the junction left unmatched. CDR3 bases: TGTGCCAGCAGCCAATCGACTAGCGGGAGGGCAGGGGAGCAGTACTTC. Translated, it gives CASSQSTSGRAGEQYF.

About this clonotype itself: The conserved phenylalanine or tryptophan normally closing the CDR3 is absent here, so this likely arose from a read error. V and J are TRBV11-2 and TRBJ2-5; TRBD2 matches at 13 bases. The CDR3 consists of 15 residues. V lost 8 bases to trimming and J lost 4 bases; unmatched junction nucleotides: 7. In germline, CDR1 is SGHAT, CDR2 FQNNGV. CDR3 coding DNA: TGTGCCAGCCGCACTAGCGGGAGGGGGATAGAGACCCAGTACTTG. It is translated as CASRTSGRGIETQYL.

The chain is built from TRBV29-1 and TRBJ2-1; no clear D. Germline CDR1 reads SQVTM; CDR2 reads ANQGSEA. This CDR3 region has 13 residues. The V and J ends lost 4 bases and 2 bases respectively, with 9 bases between them. The CDR3 is CSVGVGTYNEQFF. CDR3 nucleotides: TGCAGCGTTGGGGTGGGGACCTACAATGAGCAGTTCTTC.

CDR3: CASSLEGKDDEQFF. CDR3 bases: TGCGCCAGCAGCTTAGAGGGGAAGGACGATGAGCAGTTCTTC. The V call is TRBV5-1, the J call TRBJ2-1; D is perhaps TRBD1 or TRBD2 (5 bases each). Germline values: CDR1 SGHRS, CDR2 YFSETQ. The length of the CDR3 is 14 residues. V lost 2 bases and J 8 bases, leaving 14 bases between the germline ends.